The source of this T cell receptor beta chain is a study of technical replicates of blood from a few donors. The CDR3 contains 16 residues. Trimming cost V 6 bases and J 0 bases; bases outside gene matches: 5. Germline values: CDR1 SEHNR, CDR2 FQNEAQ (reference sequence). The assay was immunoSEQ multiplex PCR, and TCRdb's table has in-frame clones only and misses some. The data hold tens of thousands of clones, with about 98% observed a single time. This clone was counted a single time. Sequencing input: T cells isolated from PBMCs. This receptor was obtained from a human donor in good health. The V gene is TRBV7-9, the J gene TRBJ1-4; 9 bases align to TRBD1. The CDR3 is CASRSRDRATNEKLFF. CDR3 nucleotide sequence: TGTGCCAGCAGGAGCCGGGACAGGGCAACTAATGAAAAACTGTTTTTT. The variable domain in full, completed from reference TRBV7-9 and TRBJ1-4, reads DTGVSQNPRHKITKRGQNVTFRCDPISEHNRLYWYRQTLGQGPEFLTYFQNEAQLEKSRLLSDRFSAERPKGSFSTLEIQRTEQGDSAMYLCASRSRDRATNEKLFFGSGTQLSVL.